Reported below is one TCR beta chain. Its cognate antigen is unknown. Generated by immunoSEQ multiplex PCR, the TCRdb table keeps only in-frame clones and is missing some. Seen here are roughly 70,000 clones, 80% to 90% observed once, and the top ten hold approximately 0.73%. These data originate in a study of OX40 agonist ivuxolimab in advanced cancers. At the level of the study: Every 2 weeks, patients received ivuxolimab intravenously, dosed at 0.01 to 10 mg/kg. Prior therapy, whether anti-PD-1, anti-PD-L1 or anti-CTLA-4, was allowed, and 30% to 40% had some. General study findings and limits: At doses 0.1 to 3.0 mg/kg, CD4+ and CD8+ clones expanded. Compared with CD4+, CD8+ T cells on average had more expanded clones.

The CDR3 sequence is 17 residues long. Between the trimmed V and J ends, which lost 3 bases and 6 bases, there was a span of 24 bases. The V gene's germline CDR1 is MNHEY and CDR2 SMNVEV (reference sequence). The chain links TRBV27 to TRBJ2-7, with a weak D call TRBD1 (7 bases). The specimen was CD4+ or CD8+ T cells sorted from blood, collected in a trial of the OX40 agonist ivuxolimab. This TCR came from an adult with an advanced solid tumor such as melanoma, head and neck, liver or kidney cancer. In DNA, the CDR3 is TGTGCCAGCAGTTTCCACCCGACAGGGCTTGGAGGGCGCGAGCAGTACTTC. Amino acid sequence: CASSFHPTGLGGREQYF.